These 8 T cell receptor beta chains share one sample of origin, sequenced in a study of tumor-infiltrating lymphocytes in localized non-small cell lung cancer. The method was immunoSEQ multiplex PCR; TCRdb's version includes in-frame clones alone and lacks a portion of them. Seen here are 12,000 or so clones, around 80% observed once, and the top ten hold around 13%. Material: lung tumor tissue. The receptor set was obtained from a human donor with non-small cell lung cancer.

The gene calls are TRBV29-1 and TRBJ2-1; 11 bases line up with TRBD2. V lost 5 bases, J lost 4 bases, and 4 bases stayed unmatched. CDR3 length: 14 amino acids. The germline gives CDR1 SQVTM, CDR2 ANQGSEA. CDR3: CSVLAGGRYNEQFF. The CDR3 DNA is TGCAGCGTTCTAGCGGGGGGCCGATACAATGAGCAGTTCTTC.

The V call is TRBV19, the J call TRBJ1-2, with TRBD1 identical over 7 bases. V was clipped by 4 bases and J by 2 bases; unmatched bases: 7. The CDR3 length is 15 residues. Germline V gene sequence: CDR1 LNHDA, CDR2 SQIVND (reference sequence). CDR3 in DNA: TGTGCCAGTAGTAGCCTTCTGACAGGGAACTATGGCTACACCTTC. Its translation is CASSSLLTGNYGYTF.

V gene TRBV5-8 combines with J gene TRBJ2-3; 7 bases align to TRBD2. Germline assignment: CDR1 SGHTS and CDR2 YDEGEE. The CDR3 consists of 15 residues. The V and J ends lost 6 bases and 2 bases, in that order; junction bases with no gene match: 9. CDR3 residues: CASTPWSGNTDTQYF. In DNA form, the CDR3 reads TGTGCCAGCACCCCTTGGAGCGGGAACACAGATACGCAGTATTTT.

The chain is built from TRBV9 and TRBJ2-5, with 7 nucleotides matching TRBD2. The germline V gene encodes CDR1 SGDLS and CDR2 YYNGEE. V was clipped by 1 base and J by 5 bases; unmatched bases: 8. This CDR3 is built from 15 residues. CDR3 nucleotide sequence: TGTGCCAGCAGCGTAAGGTGGGGGGGAGGTGAGACCCAGTACTTC. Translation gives CASSVRWGGGETQYF.

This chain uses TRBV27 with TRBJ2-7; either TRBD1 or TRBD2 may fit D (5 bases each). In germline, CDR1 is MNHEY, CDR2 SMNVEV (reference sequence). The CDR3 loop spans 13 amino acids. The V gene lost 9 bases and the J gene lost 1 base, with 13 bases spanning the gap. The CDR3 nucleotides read TGTGCCAGTTCACGGGGCGAATCCTACGAGCAGTACTTC. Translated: CASSRGESYEQYF.

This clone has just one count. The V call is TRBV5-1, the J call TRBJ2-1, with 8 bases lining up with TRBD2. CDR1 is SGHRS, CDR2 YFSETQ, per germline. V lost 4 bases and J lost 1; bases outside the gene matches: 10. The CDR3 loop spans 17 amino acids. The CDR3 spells CASSVTSGDRSYNEQFF. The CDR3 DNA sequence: TGCGCCAGCAGCGTCACTAGCGGTGACCGTTCCTACAATGAGCAGTTCTTC.

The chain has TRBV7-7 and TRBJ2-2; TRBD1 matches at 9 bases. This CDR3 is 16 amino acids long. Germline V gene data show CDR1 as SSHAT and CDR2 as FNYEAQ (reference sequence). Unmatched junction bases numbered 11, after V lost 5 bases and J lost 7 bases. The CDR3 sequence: CASSPWDRASGGELFF. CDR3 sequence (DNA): TGTGCCAGCAGCCCTTGGGACAGGGCATCTGGCGGGGAGCTGTTTTTT. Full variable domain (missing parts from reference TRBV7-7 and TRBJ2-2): GAGVSQSPRYKVTKRGQDVTLRCDPISSHATLYWYQQALGQGPEFLTYFNYEAQPDKSGLPSDRFSAERPEGSISTLTIQRTEQRDSAMYRCASSPWDRASGGELFFGEGSRLTVL.

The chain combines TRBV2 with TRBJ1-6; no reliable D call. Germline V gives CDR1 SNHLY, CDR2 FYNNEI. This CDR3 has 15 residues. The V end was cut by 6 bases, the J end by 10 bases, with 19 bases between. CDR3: CASSSGSPTKSPLHF. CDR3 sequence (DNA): TGTGCCAGCAGCTCCGGGAGCCCGACCAAGTCACCCCTCCACTTT.